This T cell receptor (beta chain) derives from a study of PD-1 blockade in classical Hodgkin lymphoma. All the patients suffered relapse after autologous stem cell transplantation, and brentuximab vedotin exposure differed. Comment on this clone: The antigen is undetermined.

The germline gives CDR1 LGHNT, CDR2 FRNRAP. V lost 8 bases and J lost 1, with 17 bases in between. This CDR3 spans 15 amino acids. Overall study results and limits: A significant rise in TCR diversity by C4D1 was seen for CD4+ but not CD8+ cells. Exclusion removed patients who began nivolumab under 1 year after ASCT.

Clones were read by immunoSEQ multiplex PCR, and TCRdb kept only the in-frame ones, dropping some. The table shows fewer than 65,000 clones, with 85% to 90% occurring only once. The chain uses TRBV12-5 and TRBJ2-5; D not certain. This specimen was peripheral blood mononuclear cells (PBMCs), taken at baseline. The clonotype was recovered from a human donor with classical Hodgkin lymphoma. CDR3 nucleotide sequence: TGTGCTAGTACCTTCAGAGCGAGTCTCCAAGAGACCCAGTACTTC. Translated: CASTFRASLQETQYF.